This TCR beta chain was captured by sequencing in a study of cytomegalovirus exposure and HLA in healthy donors. Study-level results: Around 160 TCR beta chains were listed as cytomegalovirus-associated. It was only CMV serostatus that was available as immune exposure information. In a later analysis, common viral pathogens appeared linked to several of the most significant clusters.

V trimming: 1 base; J trimming: 7 bases; junction bases outside the gene matches: 9. The germline V gene encodes CDR1 LNHNV and CDR2 YYDKDF (reference sequence). This CDR3 is 16 amino acids long. Points on this clone: The antigen remains undetermined.

The PCR had 60 Vbeta and 13 Jbeta primers. Authors' data handling: There were tens of millions of unique TCR beta chains by a later count, and some 12 million of them were shared. Assay used: immunoSEQ multiplex PCR; TCRdb lists only in-frame clones, some missing. The D gene and trimming were derived from the DNA, and the V and J assignments and clone size from that table. This sample has roughly 93,000 clones, with about 80% found just once. This chain joins TRBV15 and TRBJ1-1, with 10 bases aligning to TRBD1. The sequence came from a man aged 25-45 years in good health and CMV-seronegative. Sequencing was carried out using PBMCs. CDR3 protein: CATSRAGGDRGLEAFF. CDR3 DNA sequence: TGTGCCACCAGCAGAGCCGGAGGGGACAGGGGTCTTGAAGCTTTCTTT.